This TCR beta chain was sequenced during a study of beta chain features in type 1 diabetes. The study, taken as a whole, reports: Patients with type 1 diabetes carried fewer insertions and had more deletions at their VDJ junctions.

Details on this clone: Its antigen is unknown.

J gave up 3 bases and V 1 base, and 8 bases lay outside the gene matches. The germline gives CDR1 MNHEY, CDR2 SVGAGI. The CDR3 contains 16 residues. Sequenced material consisted of expressed TCRB transcripts (all of the isolated RNA was reverse transcribed). Assay used: immunoSEQ multiplex PCR; TCRdb lists only in-frame clones, some missing. The sample yields 110,000 or so clones, roughly 43% seen once. What was sequenced was stem cell memory CD4+ T cells from blood. This TCR came from a woman aged 18-29 years in good health. The chain combines TRBV6-5 with TRBJ2-5; 7 bases align to TRBD2. CDR3 in DNA: TGTGCCAGCAGTTACTATTGGGCGGGAGCCAAAGAGACCCAGTACTTC. It translates to CASSYYWAGAKETQYF.